These 27 T cell receptor beta chains share one sample of origin, sequenced in a study of T-cell reconstitution after alpha-beta-depleted transplantation in children (dated by TCRdb to 2016 to 2017). Library prep was done by PCR. TCRdb names Illumina HiSeq 2500 as the instrument used. To normalize quantification of the TCRbeta repertoire, the TCR libraries were built with molecular barcoding that relied on unique molecular identifiers. Using fastp at Q25 and MiXCR, TCRdb reprocessed the public reads and kept productive beta chains. Under each unique CDR3 protein, matching rows form one entry showing the most common genes and DNA. The sample records some 490,000 distinct CDR3 sequences, 9.5% to 15% of which are singletons. More than 5.5% of the sample rests with the top ten. The sequencing here drew on PBMCs from the stem cell graft donor, taken from the stem cell graft. All receptors derive from a human donor who donated a stem cell graft to a child with combined immunodeficiency.

This clonotype was counted many times. V usage is TRBV7-9 and J usage is TRBJ2-3, with a possible D match to TRBD2 (6 bases). This CDR3 is built from 14 residues. V lost 3 bases and J 4 bases, leaving 11 bases between the germline ends. From germline, CDR1 is SEHNR and CDR2 FQNEAQ (reference sequence). Here the CDR3 DNA reads TGTGCCAGCAGCTTTGGGGGGTTTTCAGATACGCAGTATTTT. Its translation is CASSFGGFSDTQYF.

This clonotype was picked up a small number of times. V is TRBV12-3 or TRBV12-4 and J is TRBJ1-2; D call uncertain. V lost 6 bases, J lost 4 bases, and 12 bases lay in between. The CDR3 totals 13 residues. The CDR3 region has the DNA TGTGCCAGCAGCCCCGGTCGGGGCTATGGCTACACCTTC. Translating gives CASSPGRGYGYTF.

V usage is TRBV27 and J usage is TRBJ2-7; a weak D match, TRBD1 (6 bases). Germline V CDR1 and CDR2: MNHEY, SMNVEV (reference sequence). Deletions cut 8 bases from V and 2 bases from J, with 13 bases between. The CDR3 loop spans 13 amino acids. The CDR3, as DNA: TGTGCCAGCGGAAGGACAGCAGCCTACGAGCAGTACTTC. It encodes CASGRTAAYEQYF.

J is TRBJ2-1 and V is TRBV11-2; D not resolved. Trimming left V 4 bases short and J 3 bases short, with 19 bases between. CDR3 length equals 17 residues. Germline CDR1 is SGHAT and CDR2 is FQNNGV. The CDR3 DNA sequence: TGTGCCAGCAGCTCTCGTCCTGCGAGCTCCCTCTACAATGAGCAGTTCTTC. Translation gives CASSSRPASSLYNEQFF.

The V call is TRBV27, the J call TRBJ1-5, with D perhaps matching TRBD1 (5 bases). The CDR3 is made up of 15 amino acids. Trimming cost V 0 bases and J 3 bases, with 9 bases left between them. CDR1 MNHEY and CDR2 SMNVEV come from the germline V gene (reference sequence). For the CDR3, the DNA is TGTGCCAGCAGTTTATCGGCAGGGCCCAATCAGCCCCAGCATTTT. Amino acids: CASSLSAGPNQPQHF.

This chain connects TRBV20-1 to TRBJ2-3, with 8 bases identical to TRBD1. V lost 6 bases, J lost 3 bases, and 8 bases stayed unmatched. This CDR3 has 14 residues. CDR1 DFQATT and CDR2 SNEGSKA come from the germline V gene (reference sequence). CDR3 sequence reads: CSATRTGMTDTQYF. The CDR3 bases are TGCAGTGCAACCCGGACAGGGATGACAGATACGCAGTATTTT.

The chain employs TRBV6-2 or TRBV6-3 and TRBJ1-5; a possible D gene is TRBD1 (6 bases). Trimming stripped 4 bases from V and 2 bases from J, with 12 bases between. The CDR3 is 15 residues long. Germline V gene data show CDR1 as MNHEY and CDR2 as SVGEGT. CDR3 amino acids: CASSWSGARNQPQHF. CDR3 nucleotides: TGTGCCAGCAGTTGGTCGGGGGCACGCAATCAGCCCCAGCATTTT.

This clonotype occurred a few times. The rearrangement links TRBV7-2 to TRBJ2-7; 11 bases map to TRBD2. The CDR3 contains 14 residues. V shed 4 bases and J 6 bases; nucleotides not matched to a gene: 5. Germline CDR1 SGHTA, CDR2 FQGNSA. CDR3: CASSSIAGGGEQYF. In DNA, the CDR3 is TGTGCCAGCAGCTCCATAGCGGGAGGGGGCGAGCAGTACTTC. The full variable domain, completed using reference TRBV7-2 and TRBJ2-7, is GAGVSQSPSNKVTEKGKDVELRCDPISGHTALYWYRQSLGQGLEFLIYFQGNSAPDKSGLPSDRFSAERTGGSVSTLTIQRTQQEDSAVYLCASSSIAGGGEQYFGPGTRLTVT.

The rearrangement links TRBV6-5 to TRBJ2-7, with D possibly being TRBD1 (6 bases). The CDR3 runs 15 residues. Germline V gene sequence: CDR1 MNHEY, CDR2 SVGAGI. V gave up 0 bases and J gave up 3 bases, with 12 bases separating them. The CDR3 DNA reads TGTGCCAGCAGTTACTCGTCCAGGGGAGACTACGAGCAGTACTTC. Protein product: CASSYSSRGDYEQYF.

This clonotype was recorded a few times. The rearrangement uses TRBV6-2 or TRBV6-3 and TRBJ1-2; 7 bases match TRBD1. From germline, CDR1 is MNHEY and CDR2 SVGEGT. CDR3 length equals 16 residues. The ends lost 5 bases at V and 1 base at J; junction bases unmatched: 10. The CDR3 bases are TGTGCCAGCAGTCCACTCCGGGACAGCAGTAACTATGGCTACACCTTC. This gives the protein CASSPLRDSSNYGYTF.

CDR3 bases: TGCAGTGCTAGAACACTGACAGGAAGGGAGCAGTACTTC. As protein: CSARTLTGREQYF. The V and J genes are TRBV20-1 and TRBJ2-7; D is possibly TRBD1 (6 bases). The V gene's germline CDR1 is DFQATT and CDR2 SNEGSKA (reference sequence). With 2 bases removed from V and 7 bases from J, the gap between germline ends came to 15 bases. The CDR3 contains 13 residues.

The gene calls are TRBV6-6 and TRBJ1-6, with D perhaps TRBD1 (5 bases). Germline V gives CDR1 MNHNY, CDR2 SVGAGI (reference sequence). CDR3 length equals 13 residues. Between the trimmed V and J ends, which lost 0 bases and 9 bases, there was a span of 6 bases. The CDR3 coding sequence is TGTGCCAGCAGTTACTCTAGGGGTTCACCCCTCCACTTT. It encodes CASSYSRGSPLHF.

This clonotype was counted between two and nine times. The V call is TRBV6-2 or TRBV6-3, the J call TRBJ2-7; 11 nucleotides match TRBD1. The CDR3 has 12 residues. Per germline, CDR1 MNHEY and CDR2 SVGEGT. Trimming cost V 11 bases and J 6 bases; bases outside gene matches: 6. The CDR3 spells CAAGQGGSEQYF. Here the CDR3 DNA reads TGTGCCGCGGGACAGGGGGGTTCCGAGCAGTACTTC.

The V gene is TRBV9, the J gene TRBJ2-7; 7 nucleotides match TRBD1. Germline trimming cut 0 bases from V and 1 base from J; bases unmatched to any gene: 4. The length of the CDR3 is 15 residues. Germline lookup yields CDR1 SGDLS and CDR2 YYNGEE. As DNA, the CDR3 is TGTGCCAGCAGCGTAGGGGACAGCCTTTCCTACGAGCAGTACTTC. Encoded protein: CASSVGDSLSYEQYF.

This clonotype was detected once. V is TRBV7-3 and J is TRBJ1-6; 9 bases align to TRBD1. The CDR3 length is 14 residues. Germline V gene lookup returns CDR1 SGHTA and CDR2 FQGTGA. The V and J ends lost 5 bases and 10 bases, in that order; junction bases with no gene match: 6. CDR3 protein: CASSLDRGGSPLHF. The CDR3 DNA is TGTGCCAGCAGCCTGGACAGGGGAGGATCACCCCTCCACTTT. Full variable domain (rest looked up from reference TRBV7-3 and TRBJ1-6): GAGVSQTPSNKVTEKGKYVELRCDPISGHTALYWYRQSLGQGPEFLIYFQGTGAADDSGLPNDRFFAVRPEGSVSTLKIQRTERGDSAVYLCASSLDRGGSPLHFGNGTRLTVT.

V is TRBV6-2 or TRBV6-3 and J is TRBJ1-1; 8 bases align to TRBD1. CDR1 is MNHEY, CDR2 SVGEGT, per germline. V gave up 4 bases and J gave up 11 bases; unmatched junction bases: 15. The CDR3 has 15 residues. CDR3 DNA sequence: TGTGCCAGCAGTTCTCCGGACAGGGTGCGCCATTCGGCTTTCTTT. Its protein product is CASSSPDRVRHSAFF.

V and J are TRBV13 and TRBJ2-1, with 7 bases that match TRBD2. Trimming at V came to 8 bases and at J to 7 bases, leaving 5 bases not matched to a gene. The length of the CDR3 is 12 residues. Germline V gene lookup returns CDR1 PRHDT and CDR2 FYEKMQ (reference sequence). CDR3 nucleotide sequence: TGTGCCAGCCGAGGGGAGGGGAATGAGCAGTTCTTC. Translating gives CASRGEGNEQFF.

There are a few counts of this clonotype. The chain is built from TRBV30 and TRBJ2-1; 7 nucleotides agree with TRBD1. Germline CDR1 is GTSNPN and CDR2 is SVGIG (reference sequence). This CDR3 is 14 amino acids long. J lost 10 bases, V lost 1 base, and 10 bases had no gene match. Here the CDR3 DNA reads TGTGCCTGGAGTGCTCGGACAGGAGTGTGGGAGCAGTTCTTC. It codes for CAWSARTGVWEQFF. Looking up the rest from reference TRBV30 and TRBJ2-1 gives the full variable domain: SQTIHQWPATLVQPVGSPLSLECTVEGTSNPNLYWYRQAAGRGLQLLFYSVGIGQISSEVPQNLSASRPQDRQFILSSKKLLLSDSGFYLCAWSARTGVWEQFFGPGTRLTVL.

The chain employs TRBV24-1 and TRBJ2-2; D not resolved. The germline V gene has CDR1 KGHDR and CDR2 SFDVKD. The CDR3 runs to 14 residues. Deletions cut 0 bases from V and 5 bases from J, with 6 bases between. In nucleotides, the CDR3 is TGTGCCACCAGTGATTTGCCTTCGACCGGGGAGCTGTTTTTT. It translates to CATSDLPSTGELFF.

Regarding this clonotype: This likely comes from a read error, as the CDR3 has no conserved phenylalanine or tryptophan at its end. The rearrangement uses TRBV20-1 and TRBJ2-7; TRBD1 is a possible D gene (6 bases). Trimming took off 1 base at V and 0 bases at J, with 13 bases between the two ends. CDR3 size: 15 residues. From germline, CDR1 is DFQATT and CDR2 SNEGSKA (reference sequence). The CDR3 loop reads CSARGGWGLSYEQYI. In DNA, the CDR3 is TGCAGTGCTAGAGGGGGGTGGGGGCTCTCCTACGAGCAGTACATC.

The V call is TRBV7-9, the J call TRBJ1-2, with D perhaps TRBD1 (5 bases). This CDR3 spans 14 amino acids. CDR1 SEHNR and CDR2 FQNEAQ come from the germline V gene (reference sequence). Trimming took off 5 bases at V and 3 bases at J, with 13 bases between the two ends. The DNA of the CDR3 is TGTGCCAGCAGCGCCGGGGACGGATACTATGGCTACACCTTC. Translating it yields CASSAGDGYYGYTF.

This clonotype was seen a handful of times. The rearrangement links TRBV6-1 to TRBJ2-7, with 7 bases aligning to TRBD1. CDR1 and CDR2 from the germline V gene are MNHNS and SASEGT. J gave up 4 bases and V 6 bases, and 12 bases lay outside the gene matches. The CDR3 extends over 15 amino acids. The CDR3 DNA is TGTGCCAGCAGAGCACAGGGGTATAGTGGGTACGAGCAGTACTTC. Encoded protein: CASRAQGYSGYEQYF.

The V gene is TRBV23-1, the J gene TRBJ1-4; D gene ambiguous. TRBV23-1 is filed as an ORF, its function uncertain. CDR3 length: 13 amino acids. Trimming removed 5 bases from V and 4 bases from J, with 8 bases in between. The CDR3 is CASSGRINEKLFF. In DNA, the CDR3 is TGCGCCAGCAGTGGCCGGATTAATGAAAAACTGTTTTTT.

V gene TRBV9 combines with J gene TRBJ2-7, with TRBD2 identical over 8 bases. This CDR3 has 13 residues. Looked up from germline, CDR1 is SGDLS and CDR2 is YYNGEE. Trimming removed 3 bases from V and 7 bases from J; junction bases left unmatched: 6. CDR3: CASSAGGAGEQYF. For the CDR3, the DNA is TGTGCCAGCAGCGCCGGGGGGGCGGGTGAGCAGTACTTC.

The chain combines TRBV5-1 with TRBJ2-6, with D possibly matching TRBD2 (5 bases). The CDR3 has 15 residues. The ends were cut back, 4 bases at V and 6 bases at J, with 14 bases in the middle. Germline V gene sequence: CDR1 SGHRS, CDR2 YFSETQ. CDR3 in amino acids: CASSLGRGMANVLTF. The CDR3 DNA reads as TGCGCCAGCAGCCTCGGACGAGGGATGGCCAACGTCCTGACTTTC.

This clonotype was picked up a small number of times. The chain carries TRBV12-3 or TRBV12-4 and TRBJ2-7; 8 bases are shared with TRBD2. The CDR3 runs to 15 residues. The V gene end was trimmed by 6 bases and the J gene end by 3 bases; junction bases not matched to a gene: 10. The CDR3 protein is CASSPRGGALYEQYF. CDR3 nucleotide sequence: TGTGCCAGCAGCCCTCGGGGGGGGGCCCTCTACGAGCAGTACTTC.

This clonotype was seen a few times. The V gene is TRBV18, the J gene TRBJ2-1; 10 nucleotides agree with TRBD1. The CDR3 runs 15 residues. Germline loops: CDR1 KGHSH, CDR2 LQKENI. V gave up 3 bases and J gave up 5 bases; unmatched junction bases: 4. CDR3 loop: CASSPAGQGNNEQFF. As DNA, the CDR3 is TGTGCCAGCTCACCCGCGGGACAGGGGAACAATGAGCAGTTCTTC.